This T cell receptor beta chain was observed in a study of blood T cell repertoires in COVID-19 (dated by TCRdb to the early 2020s). Context from the whole study: Collaborator samples came from the United States, Italy and Spain and covered acute and convalescent phases of COVID-19. Sample metadata almost always included a de-identified subject ID, COVID-19 status, age in years and sex. Deeply sampled blood TCRbeta repertoires from subjects exposed to, actively infected with, or recovered from COVID-19 were included in the dataset. The material from the prospective study consisted of cDNA or gDNA derived from T cells, B-cell-depleted T cells, or PBMCs. HLA class I and class II types, where available, came from metadata supplied by the sample provider rather than from assay-based typing. A freely available public database, intended as a resource for researchers studying the immune response to SARS-CoV-2, is where the repertoires were released. Samples were obtained from the ongoing ImmuneRACE study (first 160 participants) and from approximately 1,200 subjects provided by 6 global collaborators.

TCRbeta CDR3 regions were amplified from genomic DNA by means of the immunoSEQ Assay, a bias-controlled multiplex PCR. The study's own analysis went as follows. The number of nucleated cells in each sample was estimated from the amplification of reference gene primers within the assay. To quantify the absolute abundance of each unique TCRbeta CDR3 rearrangement, sequence reads were collapsed and filtered. For each sample, productive Simpson clonality was calculated as the square root of Simpson's diversity index across productive rearrangements. Sourced from immuneACCESS, this table was stored by TCRdb with only in-frame sequences that have V and J called. A share of the clones is absent; for the studies checked, an unresolved V gene accounts for under half, and the remainder has no known explanation. Clone size and the V and J calls come from that table; the DNA yielded D and trimming. The sample table records over 65,000 clones; more than 75% of these occur just once. The ten largest make up around 1.1% of the sample.

Collaborating institutions collected whole blood in K2EDTA tubes following their own protocols. For TCRbeta analysis, collaborators shipped samples as frozen whole blood, isolated PBMCs, or DNA extracted from either of those sample types. Beyond this particular receptor, the publication reports: How much clinical and demographic metadata was included differed by source and by participant, and the metadata was provided uncurated.

As encoded in the germline V gene, CDR1 is SGHTA while CDR2 is FQGTGA. V is trimmed back by 5 bases and J by 0 bases, and the junction contains 4 bases that no gene match accounts for. The CDR3, from cysteine to phenylalanine, totals 14 residues. Left in the record is the CDR3 DNA by itself, 42 bases read in frame from the first base. A remark on this clone: Its specific antigen is unknown. Base qualities are missing; no much larger clone stands one base away.

The rearrangement joined TRBV7-3 to TRBJ2-7, with 7 bases in between that match TRBD1. The receptor was derived from a human donor in a cohort sampled during active COVID-19. Input material: peripheral blood. The nucleotide sequence reads TGTGCCAGCAGCCCGACAGGGAGCTCCTACGAGCAGTACTTC. Its translation reads: CASSPTGSSYEQYF.